Shown below are 31 T cell receptor beta chains from a single sample sequenced in a study of control samples from healthy donors and cancer patients. Assay used: immunoSEQ multiplex PCR; TCRdb lists only in-frame clones, some missing. The sample has 90,000 to 130,000 clones, 85% to 90% seen once. What was sequenced was PBMCs. The receptors stem from a woman aged 60-75 years with lung cancer.

This chain joins TRBV3-1 (or the pseudogene TRBV3-2) and TRBJ2-3; 8 positions agree with TRBD1. Germline values: CDR1 LGHDT, CDR2 YNNKEL (reference sequence). There are 16 residues in the CDR3. The V and J ends lost 4 bases and 10 bases, in that order; junction bases with no gene match: 16. As DNA, the CDR3 is TGTGCCAGCAGCCGGGAGGACAGGGCCCCACAGGCTGCGCAGTATTTT. Translated: CASSREDRAPQAAQYF.

This chain joins TRBV5-8 and TRBJ2-5; 10 positions agree with TRBD1. The CDR3 sequence is 16 residues long. V trimming: 1 base; J trimming: 4 bases; junction bases outside the gene matches: 7. Germline V CDR1 and CDR2: SGHTS, YDEGEE. CDR3 DNA sequence: TGTGCCAGCAGCTTGAGGGGACAGGGGAGTAGAGAGACCCAGTACTTC. It encodes CASSLRGQGSRETQYF.

The chain joins TRBV6-1 to TRBJ1-2, with D maybe TRBD1 (6 bases). V lost 2 bases, J lost 5 bases, and 12 bases lay in between. CDR3 length: 14 residues. Germline CDR1 and CDR2: MNHNS and SASEGT. CDR3 sequence reads: CASSEFTGTYGYTF. CDR3 nucleotide sequence: TGTGCCAGCAGTGAATTCACAGGGACATATGGCTACACCTTC.

This sequence joins TRBV5-4 and TRBJ1-3; D uncertain. Germline CDR1 reads SGHNT; CDR2 reads YYREEE (reference sequence). The ends were cut back, 0 bases at V and 0 bases at J, with 7 bases in the middle. The CDR3 is 15 residues long. The CDR3 spells CASSLDEASGNTIYF. DNA for the CDR3: TGTGCCAGCAGCTTGGACGAAGCCTCTGGAAACACCATATATTTT.

The chain has TRBV9 and TRBJ1-1; tentatively, D is TRBD1 (6 bases). V dropped 3 bases and J dropped 3 bases, with 15 bases sitting between them. CDR1 and CDR2 (germline): SGDLS, YYNGEE. CDR3 length: 15 residues. The CDR3 reads CASSAWGADHTEAFF. The DNA for the CDR3 is TGTGCCAGCAGCGCCTGGGGGGCAGATCACACTGAAGCTTTCTTT.

The CDR3 region has the DNA TGTGCCAGCAGTTTATCAAAGGGGCGTAATTCACCCCTCCACTTT. It specifies CASSLSKGRNSPLHF. This rearrangement joins TRBV27 to TRBJ1-6; weak D call: TRBD1 (5 bases). Deletions cut 0 bases from V and 6 bases from J, with 9 bases between. CDR1 is MNHEY and CDR2 is SMNVEV in the germline V gene (reference sequence). The CDR3 spans 15 residues.

The table lists this clone with a count of one. This chain joins TRBV7-9 and TRBJ1-1; D gene unclear. CDR1 is SEHNR and CDR2 is FQNEAQ in the germline V gene (reference sequence). The germline V and J ends were trimmed by 2 bases and 1 base, with 14 bases remaining between them. The CDR3 sequence is 16 residues long. CDR3 coding DNA: TGTGCCAGCAGCTTATGGTTTGCAGGAAGGAACACTGAAGCTTTCTTT. This codes for CASSLWFAGRNTEAFF.

The chain couples TRBV18 to TRBJ1-5; D is ambiguous. Trimming took 4 bases from V and 2 from J, leaving 15 bases between them. The germline gives CDR1 KGHSH, CDR2 LQKENI. The CDR3 contains 16 residues. In DNA form, the CDR3 reads TGTGCCAGCTCACGAAATGAGTGGGAAGGCAATCAGCCCCAGCATTTT. This codes for CASSRNEWEGNQPQHF.

V gene TRBV5-4 combines with J gene TRBJ2-5, with 8 nucleotides matching TRBD2. Germline loops: CDR1 SGHNT, CDR2 YYREEE (reference sequence). This CDR3 has 14 residues. V shed 1 base and J 5 bases; nucleotides not matched to a gene: 4. CDR3 nucleotide sequence: TGTGCCAGCAGCTTGTCGACGGGAGGGGAGACCCAGTACTTC. This translates into CASSLSTGGETQYF.

The chain is built from TRBV28 and TRBJ1-2; D remains unclear. Germline V gives CDR1 MDHEN, CDR2 SYDVKM. Trimming shortened V by 4 bases and J by 2 bases, and 11 bases separated the two germline ends. The CDR3 is made up of 14 amino acids. The CDR3 nucleotides read TGTGCCAGCAGTTCCCCTCAAGGGAACTATGGCTACACCTTC. It yields the protein CASSSPQGNYGYTF.

The V and J genes are TRBV5-6 and TRBJ1-4, with D possibly being TRBD1 (5 bases). Trimming took off 0 bases at V and 5 bases at J, with 14 bases between the two ends. From germline, CDR1 is SGHDT and CDR2 YYEEEE. CDR3 length equals 16 residues. The CDR3 DNA follows: TGTGCCAGCAGCTTGGCCGCAGGACACCGGAATGAAAAACTGTTTTTT. Translating it yields CASSLAAGHRNEKLFF.

This clone came up once. This sequence joins TRBV6-5 and TRBJ1-2; 8 nucleotides align to TRBD1. The trim removed 6 bases at V and 2 bases at J, leaving 8 bases unmatched. Germline V gene lookup returns CDR1 MNHEY and CDR2 SVGAGI. This CDR3 contains 15 residues. CDR3 sequence (DNA): TGTGCCAGCAGCCTAGGACAGGGAGGGAACTATGGCTACACCTTC. This codes for CASSLGQGGNYGYTF.

The CDR3: CASRDRVYSTDTQYF. CDR3 DNA: TGTGCCAGTAGAGATCGGGTTTATAGCACAGATACGCAGTATTTT. The V and J genes are TRBV19 and TRBJ2-3; D gene ambiguous. Germline loops: CDR1 LNHDA, CDR2 SQIVND (reference sequence). The CDR3 is 15 amino acids. V was cut by 6 bases and J by 0 bases, with 13 bases left in between.

The J gene is TRBJ1-1, the V gene TRBV6-5, with a tentative D call TRBD1 (5 bases). There are 15 residues in the CDR3. V was clipped by 2 bases and J by 4 bases, with 14 bases between them. Per the germline V gene, CDR1 is MNHEY and CDR2 is SVGAGI. In DNA, the CDR3 is TGTGCCAGCAGTTACCAGGGCAGGGTGGGCACTGAAGCTTTCTTT. Residues: CASSYQGRVGTEAFF.

The chain has TRBV9 and TRBJ1-4; the D gene is possibly TRBD1 (5 bases). CDR1 and CDR2 (germline): SGDLS, YYNGEE. V lost 0 bases and J lost 3, with 12 bases in between. CDR3 length equals 16 residues. DNA of the CDR3: TGTGCCAGCAGCGTAGCTAATCGGGGGGCTAATGAAAAACTGTTTTTT. This sequence encodes CASSVANRGANEKLFF.

This rearrangement joins TRBV9 to TRBJ2-5; 7 nucleotides agree with TRBD1. CDR1 and CDR2 from the germline V gene are SGDLS and YYNGEE. After removal of 4 bases from V and 2 bases from J, the junction contained 8 bases not matched to a gene. The CDR3 length is 15 residues. CDR3 DNA: TGTGCCAGCAGCCAGATGGGACAGTTACAAGAGACCCAGTACTTC. Amino acids: CASSQMGQLQETQYF.

This chain connects TRBV19 to TRBJ1-2; no clear D gene. The CDR3 runs 13 residues. Germline V gene sequence: CDR1 LNHDA, CDR2 SQIVND (reference sequence). Trimming pared 4 bases from V and 5 bases from J, leaving 11 bases between. The CDR3 sequence: CASSKDGGYGYTF. CDR3 sequence (DNA): TGTGCCAGTAGTAAGGACGGTGGGTATGGCTACACCTTC.

The rearrangement links TRBV6-5 to TRBJ1-1, with a weak D call TRBD1 (5 bases). In germline, CDR1 is MNHEY, CDR2 SVGAGI. V was clipped by 5 bases and J by 3 bases, with 16 bases between them. The CDR3 length is 15 residues. The CDR3 DNA reads as TGTGCCAGCAGTATCCGGGACTCTCGGGACACTGAAGCTTTCTTT. Translation: CASSIRDSRDTEAFF.

The chain couples TRBV6-2 or TRBV6-3 to TRBJ2-1; D perhaps matches TRBD2 (5 bases). The V end was cut by 3 bases, the J end by 3 bases, with 12 bases between. CDR1 is MNHEY and CDR2 is SVGEGT in the germline V gene. The CDR3 is 15 residues long. The CDR3: CASSYRRVGYNEQFF. The CDR3 nucleotides read TGTGCCAGCAGTTATAGGCGGGTTGGCTACAATGAGCAGTTCTTC.

Regarding this clone: The junction differs from germline at one of its ends, possibly a read error. The J gene is TRBJ2-5, the V gene TRBV7-7; 7 positions match TRBD1. CDR1 and CDR2 from the germline V gene are SSHAT and FNYEAQ (reference sequence). CDR3 length: 14 residues. CDR3 in amino acids: CASSHQTGRETQYF. The CDR3 DNA follows: TGTGCTAGCAGCCACCAGACAGGGAGAGAGACCCAGTACTTC.

The chain has TRBV18 and TRBJ2-5; 9 bases are shared with TRBD2. Germline V gene lookup returns CDR1 KGHSH and CDR2 LQKENI. Losses at the gene ends were 3 bases for V and 2 bases for J; bases not matched to a gene: 7. The CDR3 is 16 amino acids. CDR3 DNA sequence: TGTGCCAGCTCACCTGGCGGCGGGGGGGCTCAAGAGACCCAGTACTTC. Its protein is CASSPGGGGAQETQYF.

V and J are TRBV7-9 and TRBJ2-6, with D unresolved. Germline V gene lookup returns CDR1 SEHNR and CDR2 FQNEAQ (reference sequence). CDR3 length: 15 residues. V lost 3 bases and J 0 bases, leaving 6 bases between the germline ends. The CDR3 DNA sequence: TGTGCCAGCAGCTTGAGGCTCTCTGGGGCCAACGTCCTGACTTTC. Amino acids: CASSLRLSGANVLTF.

In nucleotides, the CDR3 is TGTGCCAGCAGTGAGGGTCGCCAGTACTTC. It codes for CASSEGRQYF. The chain is built from TRBV6-1 and TRBJ2-5; D not certain. The CDR3 is made up of 10 amino acids. Per germline, CDR1 MNHNS and CDR2 SASEGT. Between the trimmed V and J ends, which lost 3 bases and 10 bases, there was a span of 6 bases.

The CDR3 loop reads CASSFTGGMNTEAFF. Here the CDR3 DNA reads TGTGCCAGCAGTTTTACAGGGGGGATGAACACTGAAGCTTTCTTT. V and J are TRBV6-5 and TRBJ1-1; 8 bases map to TRBD1. V lost 4 bases and J lost 0; bases outside the gene matches: 4. The CDR3 totals 15 residues. Germline V CDR1 and CDR2: MNHEY, SVGAGI.

The chain carries TRBV28 and TRBJ2-5; D unresolved. CDR1 is MDHEN and CDR2 is SYDVKM in the germline V gene. The germline V and J ends were trimmed by 5 bases and 4 bases, with 8 bases remaining between them. This CDR3 region has 12 residues. This CDR3 reads CASSLLVETQYF. Written as DNA, the CDR3 is TGTGCCAGCAGTCTCTTAGTAGAGACCCAGTACTTC.

A note on this clone: This sample also contains other DNA sequences that code for the same CDR3. The rearrangement uses TRBV30 and TRBJ2-1, with D possibly TRBD2 on 6 matching bases. Germline V gene data show CDR1 as GTSNPN and CDR2 as SVGIG (reference sequence). This CDR3 has 14 residues. V lost 0 bases to trimming and J lost 0 bases, with 6 bases between them. The CDR3 DNA is TGTGCCTGGAGTGTGGGAGGCTCCTACAATGAGCAGTTCTTC. Its translation: CAWSVGGSYNEQFF.

The chain joins TRBV6-2 or TRBV6-3 to TRBJ1-6; TRBD1 matches at 12 bases. Unmatched junction bases numbered 6, after V lost 2 bases and J lost 4 bases. This CDR3 spans 18 amino acids. Germline values: CDR1 MNHEY, CDR2 SVGEGT. The CDR3 reads CASSYMGQGASYNSPLHF. The CDR3, as DNA: TGTGCCAGCAGTTACATGGGACAGGGGGCGTCGTATAATTCACCCCTCCACTTT.

This chain uses TRBV24-1 with TRBJ2-1; a possible D gene is TRBD2 (6 bases). V was cut by 4 bases and J by 0 bases, with 15 bases left in between. The germline V gene has CDR1 KGHDR and CDR2 SFDVKD. The CDR3 runs 17 residues. The CDR3 nucleotides read TGTGCCACCAGTGACCCGGCGGGGACGGGCTCCTACAATGAGCAGTTCTTC. The encoded protein is CATSDPAGTGSYNEQFF.

CDR3 loop: CASSLTGWGETQYF. The CDR3 DNA is TGCGCCAGCAGCTTGACCGGGTGGGGAGAGACCCAGTACTTC. This chain connects TRBV5-1 to TRBJ2-5; D remains unclear. Deletions cut 1 base from V and 4 bases from J, with 11 bases between. The V gene's germline CDR1 is SGHRS and CDR2 YFSETQ. The CDR3 has 14 residues.

J is TRBJ2-2 and V is TRBV15; D is undetermined. The CDR3 sequence is 14 residues long. Trimming cost V 0 bases and J 6 bases, with 8 bases left between them. The V gene's germline CDR1 is LNHNV and CDR2 YYDKDF (reference sequence). The DNA for the CDR3 is TGTGCCACCAGCAGAGATAGGCTCGCCGGGGAGCTGTTTTTT. It codes for CATSRDRLAGELFF.

This clone came up once. The chain carries TRBV11-2 and TRBJ2-7; possibly TRBD2 for D (5 bases). Trimming removed 7 bases at V and 3 bases at J, with 19 bases between. The CDR3 spans 15 residues. Germline lookup yields CDR1 SGHAT and CDR2 FQNNGV. The CDR3 DNA sequence: TGTGCCAGCATGCGAGAACCCACCGACTACTACGAGCAGTACTTC. This gives the protein CASMREPTDYYEQYF. The variable domain in full, completed from reference TRBV11-2 and TRBJ2-7, reads EAGVAQSPRYKIIEKRQSVAFWCNPISGHATLYWYQQILGQGPKLLIQFQNNGVVDDSQLPKDRFSAERLKGVDSTLKIQPAKLEDSAVYLCASMREPTDYYEQYFGPGTRLTVT.